The rows below give T cell receptor beta chains drawn from one sample of a study of T cell clonotyping in hematopoietic cell transplantation. Method: immunoSEQ multiplex PCR; TCRdb's copy keeps in-frame clones and lacks some. The sample contains around 7,400 clones, approximately 90% of which appear only once. The sample was peripheral blood mononuclear cells, taken before stem cell transplant. Every receptor here comes from a man in his sixties with acute myeloid leukemia. Some clones in this sample may be carry-over from other donors' samples. Both conserved end residues are part of each CDR3. Each record gives: D gene, J gene, V gene, CDR3 protein, CDR3 DNA. D genes are given only for firm matches.

TRBD1 TRBJ1-2 TRBV29-1 CSVLDRVDYGYTF TGCAGCGTTTTAGACAGGGTGGACTATGGCTACACCTTC
TRBD1 TRBJ1-2 TRBV7-8 CASSLGTGGDYGYTF TGTGCCAGCAGCCTGGGGACAGGGGGTGACTATGGCTACACCTTC
. TRBJ2-1 TRBV11-1 CASSLTPGKLRNNEQFF TGTGCCAGCAGCTTAACTCCAGGGAAACTCAGAAACAATGAGCAGTTCTTC
. TRBJ1-2 TRBV7-2 CASSLRLVGGYTF TGTGCCAGCAGCTTAAGGTTGGTGGGTGGCTACACCTTC
TRBD2 TRBJ2-3 TRBV5-4 CASSFRASGGTDTQYF TGTGCCAGCAGCTTCAGGGCTAGCGGGGGAACAGATACGCAGTATTTT
. TRBJ1-2 TRBV28 CASSLGWTQLLEGYTF TGTGCCAGCAGTTTAGGGTGGACACAGCTCCTCGAGGGCTACACCTTC
. TRBJ1-5 TRBV6-1 CASSEWGRAASNQPQHF TGTGCCAGCAGTGAATGGGGGCGGGCAGCAAGCAATCAGCCCCAGCATTTT
TRBD2 TRBJ2-3 TRBV2 CASLRGKRGATSTDTQYF TGTGCCAGCCTCCGGGGGAAGCGGGGGGCGACTAGCACAGATACGCAGTATTTT
. TRBJ2-7 TRBV29-1 CSVEGGGYSGEQYF TGCAGCGTTGAAGGGGGGGGCTATTCAGGCGAGCAGTACTTC
. TRBJ2-3 TRBV28 CASYRREKFDTQYF TGTGCCAGCTACCGTCGGGAGAAATTCGATACGCAGTATTTT
TRBD1 TRBJ1-1 TRBV30 CAWSKGQVQAFF TGTGCCTGGAGTAAGGGACAGGTTCAAGCTTTCTTT